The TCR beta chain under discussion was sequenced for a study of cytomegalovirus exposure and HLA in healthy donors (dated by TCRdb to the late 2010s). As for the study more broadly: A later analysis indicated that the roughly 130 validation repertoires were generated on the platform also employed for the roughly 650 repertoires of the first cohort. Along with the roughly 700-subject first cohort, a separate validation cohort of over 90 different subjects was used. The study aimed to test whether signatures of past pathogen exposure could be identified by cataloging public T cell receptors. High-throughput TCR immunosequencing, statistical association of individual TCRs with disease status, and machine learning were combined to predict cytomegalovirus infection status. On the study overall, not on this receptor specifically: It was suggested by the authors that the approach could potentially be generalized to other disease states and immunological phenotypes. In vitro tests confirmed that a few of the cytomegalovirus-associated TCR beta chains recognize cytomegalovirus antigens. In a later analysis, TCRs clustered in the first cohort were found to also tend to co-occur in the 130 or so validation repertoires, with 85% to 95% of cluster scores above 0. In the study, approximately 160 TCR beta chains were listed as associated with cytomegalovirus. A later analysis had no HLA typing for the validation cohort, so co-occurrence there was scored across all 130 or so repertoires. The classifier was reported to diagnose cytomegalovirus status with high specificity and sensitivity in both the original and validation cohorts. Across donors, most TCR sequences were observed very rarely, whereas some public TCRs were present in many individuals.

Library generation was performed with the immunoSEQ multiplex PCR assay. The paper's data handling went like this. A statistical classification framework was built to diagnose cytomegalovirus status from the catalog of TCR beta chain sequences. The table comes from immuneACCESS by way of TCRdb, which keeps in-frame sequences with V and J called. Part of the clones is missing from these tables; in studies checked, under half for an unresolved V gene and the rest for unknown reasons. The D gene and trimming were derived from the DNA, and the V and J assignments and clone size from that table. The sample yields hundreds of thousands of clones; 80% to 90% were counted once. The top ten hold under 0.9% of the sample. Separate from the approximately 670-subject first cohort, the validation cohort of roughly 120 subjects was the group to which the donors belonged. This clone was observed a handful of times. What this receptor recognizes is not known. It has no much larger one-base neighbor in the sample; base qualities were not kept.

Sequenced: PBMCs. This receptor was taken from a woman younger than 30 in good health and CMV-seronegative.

The nucleotide sequence is given as TGTGCCAGTAGCCGCAAGACAGGGTCAGGGCAGCCCCAGCATTTT. This translates into CASSRKTGSGQPQHF. The chain is encoded by TRBV19 joined to TRBJ1-5, and TRBD1 aligns with 7 junction nucleotides. Trimming leaves V shorter by 6 bases and J shorter by 7 bases, with the junction holding 12 bases beyond the gene matches. The CDR3, cysteine through phenylalanine, is 15 amino acids long. Of all the DNA, just the CDR3 is kept, 45 bases in frame from base 1. The germline V gene (reference sequence) provides CDR1 LNHDA and CDR2 SQIVND.